The entry below gives a single T cell receptor beta chain sequence along with its context. Antigen specificity is unknown. The sample has other DNA sequences that encode this CDR3 too. The selected patients with pancreatic ductal adenocarcinoma had surgery but no neoadjuvant therapy. The data stem from a study of T cells in pancreatic ductal adenocarcinoma. Repertoires were generated with immunoSEQ multiplex PCR, while TCRdb's copy carries only in-frame clones and drops some. The sample holds around 94,000 clones, roughly 96% seen once. Study observations and caveats: Tumor samples had fewer productive templates and approximately 8-fold fewer unique clonotypes than blood. Mean clonality was about 0.12 in tumors and roughly 0.068 in blood, not significantly different. This surgical cohort overrepresents the minority presenting with early-stage disease.

This CDR3 has 13 residues. Germline V gives CDR1 LNHDA, CDR2 SQIVND (reference sequence). V shed 3 bases and J shed 2 bases, with 8 bases lying between them. This sequence joins TRBV19 and TRBJ2-7; a possible D gene is TRBD2 (6 bases). The TCR sequence derives from a human donor with pancreatic ductal adenocarcinoma. Specimen: PBMCs. CDR3 protein: CASSIRGTYEQYF. In DNA, the CDR3 is TGTGCCAGTAGTATTCGGGGGACCTACGAGCAGTACTTC. The variable domain in full, with the rest retrieved from reference TRBV19 and TRBJ2-7, is DGGITQSPKYLFRKEGQNVTLSCEQNLNHDAMYWYRQDPGQGLRLIYYSQIVNDFQKGDIAEGYSVSREKKESFPLTVTSAQKNPTAFYLCASSIRGTYEQYFGPGTRLTVT.